This T cell receptor (beta chain) came from a study of CD8+ T cells in alopecia areata. The treatment was: oral pan-JAK inhibitor, 5-10 mg twice daily. Researchers picked out CD4+ and CD8+ T cells from PBMCs by sorting. This CDR3 comprises 15 residues. The germline gives CDR1 MNHEY, CDR2 SMNVEV (reference sequence). The V end was cut by 1 base, the J end by 7 bases, with 14 bases between. To note about this clone: The antigen is not known.

Reverse transcription of extracted RNA yielded cDNA, which provided the sequencing template. The repertoire was sequenced with immunoSEQ multiplex PCR; TCRdb's copy has only in-frame clones and lacks some. The top ten hold roughly 13% of the sample, which has about 140,000 clones, around 87% seen once. Notes on the study in general: Lesional scalp exceeded normal scalp in clonality, especially in alopecia totalis/universalis. Tofacitinib produced a significant decrease in scalp clonality and in expanded CD8+ clones among the top 100. Clarity of TCR sharing across patients fell short of that in mice, possibly HLA-related.

The sample here was CD8+ T cells sorted from blood, taken at week 4, from a patient treated with tofacitinib. The chain links TRBV27 to TRBJ2-1; D is tentatively TRBD1 or TRBD2 (6 bases each). This receptor was taken from a human donor with alopecia areata. The CDR3 here is CASSLLGGYWNEQFF. As DNA, the CDR3 is TGTGCCAGCAGTTTATTGGGGGGCTATTGGAATGAGCAGTTCTTC.